The 28 T cell receptor beta chains below were found in one sample sequenced in a study of blood T cell repertoires in COVID-19. Here immunoSEQ multiplex PCR was the method, and the copy in TCRdb shows in-frame clones only, minus some. The sample records under 350,000 clones, around 85% being singletons. The sequencing input was PBMCs or T cells enriched from blood (not recorded which). The source is a middle-aged woman with acute COVID-19.

The chain couples TRBV2 to TRBJ1-6; TRBD1 matches 9 bases. This CDR3 is built from 18 residues. V shed 6 bases, J shed 0 bases, and the junction held 9 bases outside the gene matches. CDR1 SNHLY and CDR2 FYNNEI come from the germline V gene. CDR3 protein: CASRGGTGSTSYNSPLHF. For the CDR3, the DNA is TGTGCCAGCAGGGGCGGGACAGGGTCCACCTCCTATAATTCACCCCTCCACTTT.

This clone turned up a few times. This chain connects TRBV7-9 to TRBJ2-1; D may be TRBD1 (6 bases). Deletions cut 4 bases from V and 10 bases from J, with 20 bases between. Germline V gives CDR1 SEHNR, CDR2 FQNEAQ (reference sequence). The CDR3 extends over 15 amino acids. The DNA of the CDR3 is TGTGCCAGCAGCTCGCAGGGGATCTTTACCAAAGAGCAGTTCTTC. Translated, it gives CASSSQGIFTKEQFF.

This CDR3 reads CASSSRTVQETQYF. The CDR3, as DNA: TGTGCCAGCAGCTCACGGACTGTCCAAGAGACCCAGTACTTC. The rearrangement links TRBV5-4 to TRBJ2-5; D is perhaps TRBD2 (5 bases). The V and J ends lost 3 bases and 1 base respectively, with 10 bases between them. This CDR3 spans 14 amino acids. CDR1 is SGHNT and CDR2 is YYREEE in the germline V gene (reference sequence).

This clone was detected once. The rearrangement joins TRBV24-1 to TRBJ2-3; 7 bases fit TRBD2. CDR3 length: 16 residues. Germline trimming cut 4 bases from V and 2 bases from J; bases unmatched to any gene: 8. Looked up from germline, CDR1 is KGHDR and CDR2 is SFDVKD. The CDR3 region has the DNA TGTGCCACCAGTGAGGGTGAGGGACTAATCACAGATACGCAGTATTTT. This codes for CATSEGEGLITDTQYF.

The sample holds one count of this clone. The chain combines TRBV5-5 with TRBJ1-4, with a tentative D call TRBD1 (6 bases). This CDR3 contains 14 residues. V lost 3 bases and J lost 8, with 14 bases in between. CDR1 and CDR2 from the germline V gene are SGHKS and YYEKEE (reference sequence). The CDR3, as DNA: TGTGCCAGCAGCTACCTACACAGGGAAGAAAAACTGTTTTTT. Translation gives CASSYLHREEKLFF.

This chain joins TRBV9 and TRBJ2-7; a weak D match, TRBD2 (5 bases). With 4 bases removed from V and 2 bases from J, the gap between germline ends came to 16 bases. CDR1 is SGDLS, CDR2 YYNGEE, per germline. CDR3 length equals 15 residues. CDR3 sequence reads: CASSLHPKEAYEQYF. As DNA, the CDR3 is TGTGCCAGCAGCCTTCACCCTAAGGAGGCCTACGAGCAGTACTTC.

J is TRBJ2-7 and V is TRBV5-8; possibly TRBD2 for D (7 bases). V lost 1 base and J lost 4, with 9 bases in between. This CDR3 region has 13 residues. Germline lookup yields CDR1 SGHTS and CDR2 YDEGEE. The CDR3 DNA reads as TGTGCCAGCAGCTTGAGGGGGGGTTACGAGCAGTACTTC. This sequence encodes CASSLRGGYEQYF.

This clone was seen only a few times. Other DNA variants within this sample encode the same CDR3. This rearrangement joins TRBV9 to TRBJ2-5; D gene ambiguous. The CDR3 consists of 13 residues. CDR1 is SGDLS and CDR2 is YYNGEE in the germline V gene. V was trimmed by 0 bases and J by 2 bases, leaving 5 bases between them. The CDR3 spells CASSVGAQETQYF. The CDR3 DNA reads TGTGCCAGCAGCGTAGGTGCGCAAGAGACCCAGTACTTC.

This clone was observed once. The genes are TRBV3-1 (or the pseudogene TRBV3-2) and TRBJ1-3; D perhaps matches TRBD1 (5 bases). CDR3 length: 14 amino acids. Germline assignment: CDR1 LGHDT and CDR2 YNNKEL (reference sequence). V was cut by 1 base and J by 2 bases, with 6 bases left in between. The CDR3 is CASSQAGTGNTIYF. The CDR3, as DNA: TGTGCCAGCAGCCAAGCAGGGACTGGAAACACCATATATTTT.

The rearrangement joins TRBV27 to TRBJ2-2, with 7 positions matching TRBD1. Losses at the gene ends were 7 bases for V and 1 base for J; bases not matched to a gene: 3. Germline V lookup: CDR1 MNHEY, CDR2 SMNVEV (reference sequence). The CDR3 has 14 amino acids. The CDR3 bases are TGTGCCAGCAAAGGGACAGAGAACACCGGGGAGCTGTTTTTT. It encodes CASKGTENTGELFF.

This rearrangement joins TRBV18 to TRBJ2-5; D is perhaps TRBD1 (6 bases). Germline V CDR1 and CDR2: KGHSH, LQKENI. V lost 3 bases, J lost 2 bases, and 13 bases lay in between. The CDR3 consists of 15 residues. The CDR3 region is CASSPRTAQQETQYF. The CDR3 coding sequence is TGTGCCAGCTCACCCAGGACAGCCCAACAAGAGACCCAGTACTTC.

The chain combines TRBV29-1 with TRBJ2-2, with D possibly matching TRBD2 (6 bases). The V end was cut by 2 bases, the J end by 3 bases, with 10 bases between. This CDR3 spans 14 amino acids. CDR1 is SQVTM, CDR2 ANQGSEA, per germline. The CDR3 here is CSVERSSDTGELFF. The CDR3 DNA reads as TGCAGCGTTGAAAGGTCTAGCGACACCGGGGAGCTGTTTTTT.

The chain couples TRBV27 to TRBJ2-1, with D possibly TRBD2 on 6 matching bases. CDR1 and CDR2 (germline): MNHEY, SMNVEV (reference sequence). Trimming removed 2 bases from V and 4 bases from J, with 12 bases in between. The CDR3 sequence is 15 residues long. The CDR3 DNA reads as TGTGCCAGCAGTTTACGGGGGAGTGGGTACAATGAGCAGTTCTTC. Its protein is CASSLRGSGYNEQFF.

The rearrangement links TRBV29-1 to TRBJ2-7; 8 bases match TRBD1. Germline lookup yields CDR1 SQVTM and CDR2 ANQGSEA. V trimming: 6 bases; J trimming: 5 bases; junction bases outside the gene matches: 6. The length of the CDR3 is 12 residues. CDR3 residues: CSVWTGFNEQYF. The CDR3 nucleotides are TGCAGCGTGTGGACAGGGTTCAACGAGCAGTACTTC.

This clone has only one observation. V gene TRBV28 combines with J gene TRBJ2-3; 8 bases match TRBD2. The CDR3 consists of 15 residues. CDR1 is MDHEN, CDR2 SYDVKM, per germline. V dropped 3 bases and J dropped 6; count of bases not matched to a gene: 8. CDR3 bases: TGTGCCAGCAGTTTTAAGCGGGAGTTCAGCGATACGCAGTATTTT. Translating it yields CASSFKREFSDTQYF.

V usage is TRBV7-8 and J usage is TRBJ2-5; possibly TRBD2 for D (7 bases). This CDR3 has 15 amino acids. The V and J ends lost 6 bases and 2 bases respectively, with 16 bases between them. Germline CDR1 reads SGHVS; CDR2 reads FQNEAQ. This chain's CDR3 is CASSSQGGGQETQYF. The DNA of the CDR3 is TGTGCCAGCAGTTCACAGGGAGGGGGACAAGAGACCCAGTACTTC.

This chain connects TRBV3-1 (or the pseudogene TRBV3-2) to TRBJ1-6; D uncertain. Germline V CDR1 and CDR2: LGHDT, YNNKEL (reference sequence). This CDR3 spans 18 amino acids. The V end lost 3 bases, the J end lost 0 bases, and 15 bases lay between the germline ends. Here the CDR3 DNA reads TGTGCCAGCAGCCACTTTGGACTACTGAGCTCCTATAATTCACCCCTCCACTTT. It encodes CASSHFGLLSSYNSPLHF.

The V and J genes are TRBV5-5 and TRBJ2-1; TRBD1 aligns across 12 bases. The CDR3 is made up of 16 amino acids. Trimming at V came to 6 bases and at J to 4 bases, leaving 8 bases not matched to a gene. Germline V gives CDR1 SGHKS, CDR2 YYEKEE (reference sequence). The CDR3 coding sequence is TGTGCCAGCAACCCATTGGGACAGGGGGCGTACAATGAGCAGTTCTTC. This sequence encodes CASNPLGQGAYNEQFF.

The gene calls are TRBV24-1 and TRBJ2-7, with D hard to call. The CDR3 has 17 residues. V lost 5 bases and J 4 bases, leaving 23 bases between the germline ends. CDR1 and CDR2 from the germline V gene are KGHDR and SFDVKD. CDR3 coding DNA: TGTGCCACCAGTGTGTTGATGCTCGCGCTCTTAGATTACGAGCAGTACTTC. Amino acids: CATSVLMLALLDYEQYF.

The rearrangement uses TRBV18 and TRBJ1-5; 7 nucleotides match TRBD1. The germline V gene encodes CDR1 KGHSH and CDR2 LQKENI. V shed 2 bases, J shed 10 bases, and the junction held 8 bases outside the gene matches. CDR3 length equals 14 residues. The CDR3 reads CASSPTSQGNPQHF. The CDR3, as DNA: TGTGCCAGCTCACCAACTTCACAGGGGAACCCCCAGCATTTT.

The chain employs TRBV7-2 and TRBJ1-5; a possible D gene is TRBD1 (5 bases). The CDR3 length is 14 residues. V dropped 1 base and J dropped 9 bases, with 13 bases sitting between them. Germline V gene sequence: CDR1 SGHTA, CDR2 FQGNSA. The CDR3 protein is CASSLDGALGPQHF. CDR3 DNA: TGTGCCAGCAGCTTAGATGGGGCCCTGGGGCCCCAGCATTTT.

The chain combines TRBV6-5 with TRBJ1-2; 8 bases align to TRBD1. Per germline, CDR1 MNHEY and CDR2 SVGAGI. V shed 6 bases, J shed 5 bases, and the junction held 5 bases outside the gene matches. The CDR3 length is 13 residues. CDR3 sequence (DNA): TGTGCCAGCAGATCGGGACAGGTTTATGGCTACACCTTC. This sequence encodes CASRSGQVYGYTF.

This sequence joins TRBV4-2 and TRBJ2-1, with TRBD2 identical over 8 bases. Losses at the gene ends were 4 bases for V and 0 bases for J; bases not matched to a gene: 8. The CDR3 spans 17 residues. Germline assignment: CDR1 LGHNA and CDR2 YNFKEQ. CDR3 sequence reads: CASSPLGLAGSYNEQFF. CDR3 coding DNA: TGTGCCAGCAGCCCCTTGGGCCTAGCGGGCTCCTACAATGAGCAGTTCTTC.

The gene calls are TRBV2 and TRBJ1-5, with 8 bases fitting TRBD1. V shed 7 bases, J shed 5 bases, and the junction held 4 bases outside the gene matches. Per the germline V gene, CDR1 is SNHLY and CDR2 is FYNNEI. This CDR3 is built from 13 residues. The CDR3 here is CASKAGGDQPQHF. CDR3 coding DNA: TGTGCCAGCAAGGCAGGGGGCGATCAGCCCCAGCATTTT.

There are many counts of this clone. The chain carries TRBV13 and TRBJ1-2; D might be TRBD1 (5 bases). Germline loops: CDR1 PRHDT, CDR2 FYEKMQ (reference sequence). Deletions cut 3 bases from V and 4 bases from J, with 15 bases between. This CDR3 spans 15 amino acids. The CDR3 reads CASSFSGGKGYGYTF. In nucleotides, the CDR3 is TGTGCCAGCAGCTTCTCCGGGGGTAAGGGCTATGGCTACACCTTC.

CDR3 in amino acids: CASRQGLSNQPQHF. The CDR3 DNA follows: TGTGCCAGCAGACAGGGGCTTAGCAATCAGCCCCAGCATTTT. The rearrangement joins TRBV2 to TRBJ1-5; 7 nucleotides match TRBD1. The CDR3 is 14 residues long. The germline gives CDR1 SNHLY, CDR2 FYNNEI. Trimming cost V 6 bases and J 0 bases; bases outside gene matches: 2.

The chain links TRBV19 to TRBJ1-5, with 9 bases that match TRBD1. In germline, CDR1 is LNHDA, CDR2 SQIVND (reference sequence). V was pared by 1 base and J by 3 bases, with 1 base of the junction left unmatched. This CDR3 has 15 amino acids. The CDR3 coding sequence is TGTGCCAGTAGTATAGGGGACAGGGTCAATCAGCCCCAGCATTTT. This sequence encodes CASSIGDRVNQPQHF.

This chain connects TRBV19 to TRBJ2-4; 9 positions match TRBD1. The germline V gene encodes CDR1 LNHDA and CDR2 SQIVND (reference sequence). This CDR3 region has 13 residues. The junction had 4 bases not matched to a gene; V was cut back by 4 bases and J by 9 bases. The CDR3 DNA reads TGTGCCAGTAGTACCACAGGGGGCGGCATTCAGTACTTC. It is translated as CASSTTGGGIQYF.